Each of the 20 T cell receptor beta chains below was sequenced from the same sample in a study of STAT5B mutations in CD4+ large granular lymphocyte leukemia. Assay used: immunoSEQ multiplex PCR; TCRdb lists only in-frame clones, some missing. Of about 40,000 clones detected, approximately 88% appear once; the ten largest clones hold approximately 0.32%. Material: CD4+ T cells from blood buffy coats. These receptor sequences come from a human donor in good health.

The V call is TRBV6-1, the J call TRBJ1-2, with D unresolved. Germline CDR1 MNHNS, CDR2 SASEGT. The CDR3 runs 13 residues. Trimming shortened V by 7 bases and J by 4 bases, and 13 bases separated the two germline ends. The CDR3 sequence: CASTGQNLYGYTF. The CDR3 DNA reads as TGTGCCAGCACGGGCCAGAACCTCTATGGCTACACCTTC.

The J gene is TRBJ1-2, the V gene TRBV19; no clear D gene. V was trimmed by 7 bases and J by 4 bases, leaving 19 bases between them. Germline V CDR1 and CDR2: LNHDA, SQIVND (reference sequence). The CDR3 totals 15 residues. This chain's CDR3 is CASIPKSAGTYGYTF. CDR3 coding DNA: TGTGCCAGTATTCCCAAGTCGGCAGGAACCTATGGCTACACCTTC.

In DNA form, the CDR3 reads TGTGCCAGCAGCTTAGATCAGGGCGGGAGTGGGTCCTACAATGAGCAGTTCTTC. Protein product: CASSLDQGGSGSYNEQFF. The chain employs TRBV11-3 and TRBJ2-1, with 7 bases fitting TRBD2. Germline-derived CDR1 and CDR2 are SGHNT and YENEEA. V lost 0 bases and J lost 1; bases outside the gene matches: 9. The CDR3 spans 18 residues.

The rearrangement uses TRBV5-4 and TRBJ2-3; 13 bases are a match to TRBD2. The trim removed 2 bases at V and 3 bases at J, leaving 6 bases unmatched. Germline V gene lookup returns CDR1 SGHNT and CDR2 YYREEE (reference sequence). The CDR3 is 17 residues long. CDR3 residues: CASSLYTSGGGTDTQYF. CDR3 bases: TGTGCCAGCAGCTTATATACTAGCGGGGGGGGGACAGATACGCAGTATTTT.

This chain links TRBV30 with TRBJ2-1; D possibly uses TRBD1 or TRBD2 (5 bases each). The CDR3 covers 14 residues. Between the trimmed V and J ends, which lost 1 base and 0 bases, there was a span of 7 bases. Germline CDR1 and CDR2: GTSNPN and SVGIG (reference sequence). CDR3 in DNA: TGTGCCTGGAGTGCAGGGAGCTCCTACAATGAGCAGTTCTTC. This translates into CAWSAGSSYNEQFF.

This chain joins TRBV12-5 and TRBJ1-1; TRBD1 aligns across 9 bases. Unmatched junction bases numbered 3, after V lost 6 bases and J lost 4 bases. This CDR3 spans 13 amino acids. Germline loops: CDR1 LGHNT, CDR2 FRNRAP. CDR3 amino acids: CASGGQGGTEAFF. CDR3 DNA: TGTGCTAGTGGGGGACAGGGTGGCACTGAAGCTTTCTTT.

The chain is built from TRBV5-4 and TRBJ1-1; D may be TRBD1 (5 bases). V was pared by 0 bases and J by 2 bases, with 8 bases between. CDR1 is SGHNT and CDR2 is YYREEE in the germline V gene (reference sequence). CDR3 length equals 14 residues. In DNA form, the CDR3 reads TGTGCCAGCAGCTTGGTCGGACATAACACTGAAGCTTTCTTT. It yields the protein CASSLVGHNTEAFF.

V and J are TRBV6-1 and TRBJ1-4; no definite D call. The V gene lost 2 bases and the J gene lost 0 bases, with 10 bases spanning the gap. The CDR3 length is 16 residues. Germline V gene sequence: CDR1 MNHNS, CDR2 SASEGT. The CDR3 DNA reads TGTGCCAGCAGTGAATATGTCAGCTCAACTAATGAAAAACTGTTTTTT. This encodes CASSEYVSSTNEKLFF.

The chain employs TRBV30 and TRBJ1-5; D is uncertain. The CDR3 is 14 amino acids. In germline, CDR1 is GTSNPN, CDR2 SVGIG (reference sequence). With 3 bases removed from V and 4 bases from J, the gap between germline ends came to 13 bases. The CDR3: CAWREPGKNQPQHF. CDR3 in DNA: TGTGCCTGGAGAGAACCCGGGAAGAATCAGCCCCAGCATTTT.

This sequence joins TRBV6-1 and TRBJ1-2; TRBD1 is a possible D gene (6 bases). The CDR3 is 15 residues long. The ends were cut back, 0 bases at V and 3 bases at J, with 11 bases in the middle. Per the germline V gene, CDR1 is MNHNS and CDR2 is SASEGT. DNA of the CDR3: TGTGCCAGCAGTGAAGCGCCAGGGGCCTACTATGGCTACACCTTC. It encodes CASSEAPGAYYGYTF.

In DNA form, the CDR3 reads TGTGCCAGCAGTTCGTCCCAGGGGGGCCAAAGCAATCAGCCCCAGCATTTT. It is translated as CASSSSQGGQSNQPQHF. This chain links TRBV28 with TRBJ1-5; 7 bases fit TRBD1. The CDR3 is made up of 17 amino acids. The ends lost 4 bases at V and 1 base at J; junction bases unmatched: 10. The germline V gene has CDR1 MDHEN and CDR2 SYDVKM.

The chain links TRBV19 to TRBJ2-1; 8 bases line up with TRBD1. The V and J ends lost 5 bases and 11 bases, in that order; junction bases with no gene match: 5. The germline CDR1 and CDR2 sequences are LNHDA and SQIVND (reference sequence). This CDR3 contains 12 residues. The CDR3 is CASSPRTGKQFF. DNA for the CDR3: TGTGCCAGTAGTCCGCGGACAGGGAAGCAGTTCTTC.

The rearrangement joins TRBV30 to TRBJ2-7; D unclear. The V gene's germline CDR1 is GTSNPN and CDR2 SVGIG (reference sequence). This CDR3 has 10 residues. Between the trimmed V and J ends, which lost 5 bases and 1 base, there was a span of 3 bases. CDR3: CAWGSYEQYF. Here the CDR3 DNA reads TGTGCCTGGGGGTCCTACGAGCAGTACTTC. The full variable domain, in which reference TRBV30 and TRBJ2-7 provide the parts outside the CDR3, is SQTIHQWPATLVQPVGSPLSLECTVEGTSNPNLYWYRQAAGRGLQLLFYSVGIGQISSEVPQNLSASRPQDRQFILSSKKLLLSDSGFYLCAWGSYEQYFGPGTRLTVT.

The CDR3 reads CASSYNGDQGEQYF. The CDR3 nucleotides read TGTGCCAGCAGTTACAACGGGGACCAGGGCGAGCAGTACTTC. The rearrangement uses TRBV6-6 and TRBJ2-7, with D perhaps matching TRBD1 or TRBD2 (5 bases each). This CDR3 has 14 residues. Trimming left V 2 bases short and J 6 bases short, with 14 bases between. Germline V gene lookup returns CDR1 MNHNY and CDR2 SVGAGI (reference sequence).

CDR3 protein: CSVRQGSEAFF. CDR3 DNA: TGCAGCGTTAGACAGGGCTCTGAAGCTTTCTTT. The V gene is TRBV29-1, the J gene TRBJ1-1, with 7 bases fitting TRBD1. The CDR3 is made up of 11 amino acids. After removal of 5 bases from V and 6 bases from J, the junction contained 3 bases not matched to a gene. Germline V gives CDR1 SQVTM, CDR2 ANQGSEA.

The CDR3 protein is CASSLEIESGIKGEKLFF. The CDR3 coding sequence is TGTGCCAGCAGCTTAGAAATTGAATCCGGGATCAAGGGTGAAAAACTGTTTTTT. This sequence joins TRBV11-2 and TRBJ1-4; D is uncertain. CDR3 length equals 18 residues. V shed 0 bases and J shed 7 bases, with 21 bases lying between them. The germline CDR1 and CDR2 sequences are SGHAT and FQNNGV.

The DNA for the CDR3 is TGTGCCAGCAGTTACTCTTCTAGCGTATACCAAGAGACCCAGTACTTC. Its protein is CASSYSSSVYQETQYF. The chain couples TRBV6-5 to TRBJ2-5; a possible D gene is TRBD2 (6 bases). The CDR3 is made up of 16 amino acids. Trimming removed 0 bases at V and 0 bases at J, with 11 bases between. Germline CDR1 MNHEY, CDR2 SVGAGI.

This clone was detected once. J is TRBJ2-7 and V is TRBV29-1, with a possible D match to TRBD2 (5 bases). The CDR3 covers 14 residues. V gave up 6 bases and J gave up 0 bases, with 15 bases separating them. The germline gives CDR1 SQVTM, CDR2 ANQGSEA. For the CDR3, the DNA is TGCAGCGTGAGTGGGAGTAAGGACTCCTACGAGCAGTACTTC. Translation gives CSVSGSKDSYEQYF.

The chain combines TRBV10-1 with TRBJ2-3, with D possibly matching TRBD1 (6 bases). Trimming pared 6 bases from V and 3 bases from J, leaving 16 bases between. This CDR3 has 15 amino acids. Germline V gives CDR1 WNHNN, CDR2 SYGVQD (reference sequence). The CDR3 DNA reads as TGCGCCAGCAGCGATGGGCAGGGGATAACAGATACGCAGTATTTT. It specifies CASSDGQGITDTQYF.

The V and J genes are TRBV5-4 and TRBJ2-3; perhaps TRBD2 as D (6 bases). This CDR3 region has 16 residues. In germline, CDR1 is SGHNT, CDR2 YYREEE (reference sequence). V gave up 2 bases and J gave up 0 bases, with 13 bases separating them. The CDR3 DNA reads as TGTGCCAGCAGCTTTTGGGGTAGCGGTAGCACAGATACGCAGTATTTT. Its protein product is CASSFWGSGSTDTQYF. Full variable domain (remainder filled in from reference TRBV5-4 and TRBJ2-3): ETGVTQSPTHLIKTRGQQVTLRCSSQSGHNTVSWYQQALGQGPQFIFQYYREEENGRGNFPPRFSGLQFPNYSSELNVNALELDDSALYLCASSFWGSGSTDTQYFGPGTRLTVL.